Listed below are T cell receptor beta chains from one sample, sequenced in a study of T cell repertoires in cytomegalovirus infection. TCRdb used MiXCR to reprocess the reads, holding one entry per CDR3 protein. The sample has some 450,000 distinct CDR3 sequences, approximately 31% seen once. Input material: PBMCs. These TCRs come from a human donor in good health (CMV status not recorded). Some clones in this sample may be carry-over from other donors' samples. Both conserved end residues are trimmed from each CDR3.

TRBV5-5	ASSFYGSLSYNEQF
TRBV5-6	ASSLGTTFYEQY
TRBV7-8	ASSLALSYYNEQF
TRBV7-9	ASTPQIHEQF
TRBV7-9	ASSFRVNEQF
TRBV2	ASTVDRRIYGYT
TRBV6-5	ASSYRGAGGNEQF
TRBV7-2	ASSSGGGVMNEQF
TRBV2	ASKWGQVDGYT
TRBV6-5	ASSPDSDNQPQH
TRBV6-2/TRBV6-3	ASRGRLAGVNEQF
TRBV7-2	ASSLGLGVEQY
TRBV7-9	ASSFRGQGGTEAF
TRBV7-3	ASSSGPANTEAF
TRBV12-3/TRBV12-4	ASSLANSYEQY
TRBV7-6	ASSQPGQGGSNEQF
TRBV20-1	SSRWVNSYEQY
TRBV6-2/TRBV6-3	ASKSINTEAF
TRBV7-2	ASSLGTGTQY
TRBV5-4	ASSKPTGNTEAF
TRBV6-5	ASSYSIASGGKQETQY
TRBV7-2	ASSLGQGGFYGYT
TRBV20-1	SASGTSRPETQY
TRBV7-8	ASSLGLAAYEQY
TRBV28	ASSLFHRRGYSNQPQH
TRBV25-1	ASSGGLQTQY
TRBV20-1	SASSGWRNGYT
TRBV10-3	AISVRQYNEQF
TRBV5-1	ASRLRIGAPVRATLLNTEAF
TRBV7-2	ASSLDGGAGNEQF
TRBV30	AWSVASGGVDYT
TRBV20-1	SAADRTASSYNEQF
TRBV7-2	ASSLNRARDYGYT
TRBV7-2	ASSFQGGAETQY
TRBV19	ASSIWLAGATDTQY
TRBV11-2	ASSLDLFSQY
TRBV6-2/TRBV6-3	ASSRPGTKSDTQY
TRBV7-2	ASSRIQGNQPQH
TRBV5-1	ASRSTGDTQY
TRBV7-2	ASSRTSGGKTQY
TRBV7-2	ASSPDREGVIQY
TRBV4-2	ASSQGVGNEQF
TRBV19	ASSIDIGAANTGELF
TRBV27	ASSSSGGIHNEQF